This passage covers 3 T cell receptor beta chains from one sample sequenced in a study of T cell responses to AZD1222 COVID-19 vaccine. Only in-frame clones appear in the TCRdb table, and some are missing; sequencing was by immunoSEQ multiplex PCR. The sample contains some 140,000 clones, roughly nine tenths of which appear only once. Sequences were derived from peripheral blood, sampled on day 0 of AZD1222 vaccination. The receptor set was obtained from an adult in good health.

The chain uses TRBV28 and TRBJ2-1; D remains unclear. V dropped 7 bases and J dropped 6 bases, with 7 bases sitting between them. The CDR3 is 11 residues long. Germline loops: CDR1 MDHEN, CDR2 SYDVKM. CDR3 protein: CASTSINEQFF. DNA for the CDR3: TGTGCCAGCACCTCCATCAATGAGCAGTTCTTC. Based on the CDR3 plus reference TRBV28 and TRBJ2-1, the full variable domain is DVKVTQSSRYLVKRTGEKVFLECVQDMDHENMFWYRQDPGLGLRLIYFSYDVKMKEKGDIPEGYSVSREKKERFSLILESASTNQTSMYLCASTSINEQFFGPGTRLTVL.

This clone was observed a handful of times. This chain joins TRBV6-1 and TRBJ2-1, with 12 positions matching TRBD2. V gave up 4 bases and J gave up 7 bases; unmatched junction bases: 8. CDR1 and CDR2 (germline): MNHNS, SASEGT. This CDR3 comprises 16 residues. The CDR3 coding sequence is TGTGCCAGCAGTGCCTCCGGGACTAGCGGGTGGAATGAGCAGTTCTTC. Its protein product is CASSASGTSGWNEQFF.

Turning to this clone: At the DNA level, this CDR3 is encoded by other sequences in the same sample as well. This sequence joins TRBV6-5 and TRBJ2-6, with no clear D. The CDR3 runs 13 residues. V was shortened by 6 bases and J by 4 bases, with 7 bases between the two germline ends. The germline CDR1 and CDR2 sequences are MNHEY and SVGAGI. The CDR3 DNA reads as TGTGCCAGCAGACGGGCAGGGGCCAACGTCCTGACTTTC. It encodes CASRRAGANVLTF.